These 14 T cell receptor beta chains came from one sample sequenced in a study of T cell changes during pregnancy in multiple sclerosis. Produced via immunoSEQ multiplex PCR; TCRdb's table is partial and in-frame only. The sample holds 40,000 to 50,000 clones, 80% to 95% seen once. Sequenced material: CD8+ T cells from peripheral blood mononuclear cells, taken after pregnancy. The receptors originated from a female donor with multiple sclerosis, enrolled in a pregnancy study.

The chain has TRBV15 and TRBJ2-7; no definite D call. From germline, CDR1 is LNHNV and CDR2 YYDKDF (reference sequence). This CDR3 is built from 15 residues. Trimming stripped 0 bases from V and 0 bases from J, with 9 bases between. The CDR3 spells CATSRDRSSSYEQYF. CDR3 sequence (DNA): TGTGCCACCAGCAGAGATAGGAGCAGCTCCTACGAGCAGTACTTC.

The chain has TRBV11-1 and TRBJ2-2, with 7 bases that match TRBD2. The J segment lost 4 bases and the V segment lost 5 bases, leaving 10 bases of the junction unmatched. Germline CDR1 SGHAT, CDR2 FQDESV (reference sequence). The CDR3 sequence is 16 residues long. The CDR3 nucleotides read TGTGCCAGCAGCCCCAAAGAACCGGGGGGCACCGGGGAGCTGTTTTTT. Its protein is CASSPKEPGGTGELFF. Full variable domain (missing parts from reference TRBV11-1 and TRBJ2-2): EAEVAQSPRYKITEKSQAVAFWCDPISGHATLYWYRQILGQGPELLVQFQDESVVDDSQLPKDRFSAERLKGVDSTLKIQPAELGDSAMYLCASSPKEPGGTGELFFGEGSRLTVL.

The chain employs TRBV27 and TRBJ2-1; 7 positions match TRBD2. J was trimmed by 5 bases and V by 3 bases; bases with no gene match: 7. In germline, CDR1 is MNHEY, CDR2 SMNVEV (reference sequence). This CDR3 has 15 residues. CDR3 nucleotides: TGTGCCAGCAGTTTCGGCGGGAGCCCCAACAATGAGCAGTTCTTC. It encodes CASSFGGSPNNEQFF.

This rearrangement joins TRBV7-3 to TRBJ2-2; D is uncertain. Germline V CDR1 and CDR2: SGHTA, FQGTGA. The V gene lost 2 bases and the J gene lost 4 bases, with 5 bases spanning the gap. The CDR3 extends over 13 amino acids. CDR3 protein: CASSLSGTGELFF. In nucleotides, the CDR3 is TGTGCCAGCAGCTTATCCGGCACCGGGGAGCTGTTTTTT.

V is TRBV27 and J is TRBJ2-3; possible D gene TRBD2, 5 bases. CDR3 length: 14 amino acids. Germline V gene lookup returns CDR1 MNHEY and CDR2 SMNVEV (reference sequence). Trimming shortened V by 5 bases and J by 3 bases, and 12 bases separated the two germline ends. CDR3 residues: CASSRPGGTDTQYF. CDR3 DNA: TGTGCCAGCAGTCGACCAGGCGGGACAGATACGCAGTATTTT.

This rearrangement joins TRBV7-8 to TRBJ2-1, with 7 bases lining up with TRBD1. The V segment lost 2 bases and the J segment 4 bases; nucleotides outside the gene matches: 8. The V gene's germline CDR1 is SGHVS and CDR2 FQNEAQ. The CDR3 consists of 16 residues. CDR3 bases: TGTGCCAGCAGCTTAACCGGCGACAGGGCTTACAATGAGCAGTTCTTC. Translated, it gives CASSLTGDRAYNEQFF.

For this clone: In this CDR3 the conserved last residue, phenylalanine or tryptophan, is missing, so a read error is likely. The limits of the CDR3 on the DNA are not certain, so only TCRdb's listed CDR3 is given. The chain links TRBV6-5 to TRBJ2-4; the DNA was not used to check the table's D call, TRBD1. The CDR3 spans 12 amino acids, including both terminal residues. CDR1 and CDR2 (germline): MNHEY, SVGAGI. CDR3 protein: CASSRTVAFPFD.

The chain employs TRBV4-3 and TRBJ2-7, with 7 bases lining up with TRBD1. The CDR3 has 14 residues. V lost 3 bases, J lost 2 bases, and 4 bases stayed unmatched. CDR1 and CDR2 from the germline V gene are LGHNA and YSLEER. The CDR3 reads CASSHSDRAYEQYF. Here the CDR3 DNA reads TGCGCCAGCAGCCACTCCGACAGGGCCTACGAGCAGTACTTC.

The chain is built from TRBV28 and TRBJ2-4; D call uncertain. The V end was cut by 2 bases, the J end by 0 bases, with 8 bases between. CDR3 size: 15 residues. CDR1 and CDR2 (germline): MDHEN, SYDVKM. DNA for the CDR3: TGTGCCAGCAGTTTAACGAGTTTAGCCAAAAACATTCAGTACTTC. It codes for CASSLTSLAKNIQYF.

This clone showed up just once. The chain couples TRBV6-4 to TRBJ2-1; 13 bases line up with TRBD2. V shed 0 bases, J shed 7 bases, and the junction held 0 bases outside the gene matches. The CDR3 consists of 15 residues. Germline V gene sequence: CDR1 MRHNA, CDR2 SNTAGT. The CDR3 loop reads CASSDSLAGGNEQFF. The DNA of the CDR3 is TGTGCCAGCAGTGACTCACTAGCGGGGGGGAATGAGCAGTTCTTC.

The rearrangement links TRBV4-1 to TRBJ1-1, with D perhaps TRBD1 (5 bases). The V end was cut by 4 bases, the J end by 1 base, with 10 bases between. CDR3 size: 14 residues. The V gene's germline CDR1 is MGHRA and CDR2 YSYEKL. The CDR3 spells CASSPPTGNTEAFF. The CDR3 bases are TGCGCCAGCAGCCCCCCTACAGGGAACACTGAAGCTTTCTTT.

The chain joins TRBV2 to TRBJ2-1, with 7 bases that match TRBD1. The CDR3 totals 14 residues. V lost 4 bases, J lost 7 bases, and 7 bases stayed unmatched. CDR1 and CDR2 from the germline V gene are SNHLY and FYNNEI. The CDR3 here is CASSVRDSRNEQFF. The CDR3 nucleotides are TGTGCCAGCAGTGTTCGGGACAGTAGGAATGAGCAGTTCTTC.

The V gene is TRBV2, the J gene TRBJ1-4, with D possibly matching TRBD1 (5 bases). CDR1 is SNHLY and CDR2 is FYNNEI in the germline V gene. V was shortened by 4 bases and J by 7 bases, with 13 bases between the two germline ends. The CDR3 has 14 residues. The CDR3 protein is CASSGQLLGEKLFF. CDR3 in DNA: TGTGCCAGCAGTGGACAGCTTCTGGGTGAAAAACTGTTTTTT.

The chain joins TRBV2 to TRBJ1-2; D gene unclear. Between the trimmed V and J ends, which lost 3 bases and 2 bases, there was a span of 7 bases. From germline, CDR1 is SNHLY and CDR2 FYNNEI. The CDR3 loop spans 13 amino acids. The CDR3 loop reads CASSEGQNYGYTF. CDR3 sequence (DNA): TGTGCCAGCAGTGAGGGCCAGAACTATGGCTACACCTTC.